These T cell receptor beta chains were read from a single sample in a study of cytomegalovirus exposure and HLA in healthy donors. The method was immunoSEQ multiplex PCR; TCRdb's version includes in-frame clones alone and lacks a portion of them. The profile shows over 200,000 clones, 85% to 90% of them singletons. Material: PBMCs. These TCRs come from a human donor in good health. Each CDR3 is given with its conserved first and last residue. Each record gives: D gene, V gene, clone size, J gene, CDR3 DNA, CDR3 protein. D genes are given only for firm matches. Clone size is shown for a subset of rows, as once, few, many or a class of expanded clone.

-	TRBV7-2	-	TRBJ2-7	TGTGCCAGCAGCGAACACGGGACACCCTACGAGCAGTACTTC	CASSEHGTPYEQYF
-	TRBV27	-	TRBJ1-4	TGTGCCAGCAGTCAATCCAGGGTGGGTAGTGAAAAACTGTTTTTT	CASSQSRVGSEKLFF
TRBD1	TRBV19	-	TRBJ2-3	TGTGCCAGTAGTACGGACAGGGCGAATACGCAGTATTTT	CASSTDRANTQYF
-	TRBV5-1	once	TRBJ1-3	TGCGCCAGCAGCCGCCGCGGGGCGACATACTCTGGAAACACCATATATTTT	CASSRRGATYSGNTIYF
TRBD2	TRBV5-4	-	TRBJ2-5	TGTGCCAGCAGCTTGACTAGCGGGACAGAAGAGACCCAGTACTTC	CASSLTSGTEETQYF
-	TRBV19	-	TRBJ1-2	TGTGCCAGCACTACATACCGCAGCCGGGATGGCTACACCTTC	CASTTYRSRDGYTF
TRBD1	TRBV11-2	-	TRBJ2-7	TGTGCCAGCAGCGACGACAGGGATCTCTACGAGCAGTACTTC	CASSDDRDLYEQYF
-	TRBV5-4	-	TRBJ2-3	TGTGCCAGCAGCCACACGACAGAGCTCACAGATACGCAGTATTTT	CASSHTTELTDTQYF
-	TRBV12-5	-	TRBJ2-5	TGTGCTAGTGGTCTTGAAGGTTGGCGGCGATTCCAAGAGACCCAGTACTTC	CASGLEGWRRFQETQYF
TRBD1	TRBV7-8	once	TRBJ2-7	TGTGCCAGCAGCGCCGACAGGGGCCCCCTCGAGCAGTACTTC	CASSADRGPLEQYF
-	TRBV28	-	TRBJ1-2	TGTGCCAGCAGTGCCATCGGGAATGACTATGGCTACACCTTC	CASSAIGNDYGYTF
-	TRBV12-5	-	TRBJ2-5	TGTGCTAGTGGTTTGGACGGGAGACGGGAGACCCAGTACTTC	CASGLDGRRETQYF
-	TRBV6-4	once	TRBJ2-1	TGTGCCAGCAGAGCGACAGGAGGCGTAATCTACAATGAGCAGTTCTTC	CASRATGGVIYNEQFF
TRBD2	TRBV10-3	-	TRBJ2-3	TGTGCCATCAGGAATCTAGCGGGGCCTGCAGATACGCAGTATTTT	CAIRNLAGPADTQYF
TRBD1	TRBV14	-	TRBJ2-7	TGTGCCACCTCGACAGGGGCGACCTACGAGCAGTACTTC	CATSTGATYEQYF
TRBD2	TRBV18	-	TRBJ2-7	TGTGCCAGCTCACCTGAGCGGGAGGGCCCGAGCTCCTACGAGCAGTACTTC	CASSPEREGPSSYEQYF
TRBD2	TRBV27	once	TRBJ2-1	TGTGCCAGCAGTTTAGAGGCCCAGACTAGCTCCAATGAGCAGTTCTTC	CASSLEAQTSSNEQFF
TRBD1	TRBV19	-	TRBJ2-3	TGTGCCAGTACCATCCGTGGTGGACAGGGGGCCGATACGCAGTATTTT	CASTIRGGQGADTQYF
-	TRBV2	-	TRBJ1-2	TGTGCCAGCAGTGCCCAGGGGTTCTATGGCTACACCTTC	CASSAQGFYGYTF
TRBD2	TRBV27	-	TRBJ2-1	TGTGCCAGCAGTTTATCAGCTGGACTAGCGGGAGGGTTGAATGAGCAGTTCTTC	CASSLSAGLAGGLNEQFF
TRBD2	TRBV19	-	TRBJ2-3	TGTGCCAGTAGTATGACTAGCGGGAGCAGTACGCAGTATTTT	CASSMTSGSSTQYF
-	TRBV5-4	-	TRBJ2-3	TGTGCCAGCAGCCCGGTCGTCTCAGATACGCAGTATTTT	CASSPVVSDTQYF
-	TRBV9	-	TRBJ2-6	TGTGCCAGCAGCGCTCCCTCTGGGGCCAACGTCCTGACTTTC	CASSAPSGANVLTF
-	TRBV6-5	-	TRBJ1-1	TGTGCCATTTCATCGGAGGGACGCGGCACTGAAGCTTTCTTT	CAISSEGRGTEAFF
-	TRBV28	-	TRBJ2-5	TGTGCCACCCTACCAGGGGATCAAGAGACCCAGTACTTC	CATLPGDQETQYF
TRBD2	TRBV19	-	TRBJ2-7	TGTGCCAGTAGTATAAGGACTAGCGGCTCCTACGAGCAGTACTTC	CASSIRTSGSYEQYF
TRBD1	TRBV29-1	few	TRBJ1-1	TGCAGCGTTTTGACAGGGGTATCAACTGAAGCTTTCTTT	CSVLTGVSTEAFF
-	TRBV19	-	TRBJ2-7	TGTGCCAGTAGTATCGTCGTACTCCCCTACGAGCAGTACTTC	CASSIVVLPYEQYF